One and the same sample provided the 26 T cell receptor beta chains below, sequenced in a study of T cell repertoires in cytomegalovirus infection. TCRdb reanalysed the reads using MiXCR and keeps one entry per CDR3 protein. The sample yields approximately 990,000 distinct CDR3 sequences, approximately 31% seen once. No antigen has been identified for these receptors. The sample in question was cultured CD8+ T cells from PBMCs, obtained from culture after CMV antigen stimulation. Receptors were obtained from a human donor in good health (CMV status not recorded). Some clones in this sample may be carry-over from other donors' samples.

The rearrangement joins TRBV6-5 to TRBJ2-4; no definite D call. Germline CDR1 reads MNHEY; CDR2 reads SVGAGI. The CDR3 length is 11 residues. The CDR3 nucleotides are TGTGTTACCGGGCAGGAATACATTCAGTACTTC. Protein sequence: CVTGQEYIQYF.

The J gene is TRBJ1-2, the V gene TRBV28, with D unresolved. CDR3 length equals 13 residues. Germline V gene data show CDR1 as MDHEN and CDR2 as SYDVKM. Trimming stripped 3 bases from V and 1 base from J, with 6 bases between. The CDR3 loop reads CASSLPDNYGYTF. CDR3 sequence (DNA): TGTGCCAGCAGTTTGCCCGATAACTATGGCTACACCTTC.

The chain is built from TRBV6-5 and TRBJ1-2; D may be TRBD1 (6 bases). The germline CDR1 and CDR2 sequences are MNHEY and SVGAGI. The CDR3 has 16 residues. V shed 8 bases and J shed 6 bases, with 25 bases lying between them. CDR3 in amino acids: CASVPGAIIGTNGYTF. CDR3 DNA sequence: TGTGCCAGCGTTCCGGGGGCAATCATCGGGACTAATGGCTACACCTTC.

V and J are TRBV29-1 and TRBJ1-1; TRBD1 aligns across 7 bases. In germline, CDR1 is SQVTM, CDR2 ANQGSEA. V shed 0 bases, J shed 4 bases, and the junction held 8 bases outside the gene matches. The CDR3 has 15 amino acids. CDR3 bases: TGCAGCGTTGAAGACATGACAGGGCAAGGCACTGAAGCTTTCTTT. It codes for CSVEDMTGQGTEAFF.

The chain uses TRBV5-4 and TRBJ1-2, with D uncertain. Germline assignment: CDR1 SGHNT and CDR2 YYREEE (reference sequence). The CDR3 totals 15 residues. Trimming left V 4 bases short and J 1 base short, with 14 bases between. CDR3 residues: CASSRGQADNYGYTF. The CDR3 DNA reads as TGTGCCAGCAGCCGAGGCCAGGCGGATAACTATGGCTACACCTTC.

This rearrangement joins TRBV27 to TRBJ1-2; 8 positions match TRBD1. CDR1 and CDR2 from the germline V gene are MNHEY and SMNVEV (reference sequence). After removal of 4 bases from V and 4 bases from J, the junction contained 5 bases not matched to a gene. This CDR3 contains 14 residues. As DNA, the CDR3 is TGTGCCAGCAGTTGGCAGGGGGCCTCCTATGGCTACACCTTC. Translating gives CASSWQGASYGYTF.

The genes are TRBV19 and TRBJ2-1, with TRBD2 identical over 8 bases. The CDR3 loop spans 15 amino acids. The V segment lost 4 bases and the J segment 4 bases; nucleotides outside the gene matches: 6. Germline V gene lookup returns CDR1 LNHDA and CDR2 SQIVND (reference sequence). The CDR3 nucleotides are TGTGCCAGTAGTAGCGATGGCGGGGGGTACAATGAGCAGTTCTTC. This gives the protein CASSSDGGGYNEQFF.

This clonotype was seen only a few times. The rearrangement joins TRBV6-1 to TRBJ2-7; 7 nucleotides align to TRBD1. CDR1 and CDR2 (germline): MNHNS, SASEGT. CDR3 length: 16 amino acids. Trimming removed 5 bases from V and 2 bases from J; junction bases left unmatched: 12. CDR3 nucleotide sequence: TGTGCCAGCAGTCAAACCCGGGACAGTAGAACCTACGAGCAGTACGTC. It encodes CASSQTRDSRTYEQYV.

This clonotype was counted ten times or more. This rearrangement joins TRBV5-6 to TRBJ2-7, with D perhaps TRBD1 (5 bases). The V gene lost 4 bases and the J gene lost 4 bases, with 9 bases spanning the gap. CDR3 length: 12 amino acids. Germline assignment: CDR1 SGHDT and CDR2 YYEEEE. The DNA for the CDR3 is TGTGCCAGCAGCGTCGACAGATACGAGCAGTACTTC. Protein product: CASSVDRYEQYF.

The table lists this clonotype with a few counts. The chain has TRBV7-9 and TRBJ1-2, with a tentative D call TRBD1 (5 bases). Trimming left V 1 base short and J 14 bases short, with 11 bases between. Germline lookup yields CDR1 SEHNR and CDR2 FQNEAQ (reference sequence). There are 11 residues in the CDR3. CDR3 sequence reads: CASSLGQKLTF. The CDR3 coding sequence is TGTGCCAGCAGCTTAGGACAGAAGTTAACCTTC.

The table lists this clonotype with many counts. This chain joins TRBV20-1 and TRBJ1-2; 8 bases match TRBD1. This CDR3 region has 12 residues. V gave up 6 bases and J gave up 4 bases; unmatched junction bases: 4. Looked up from germline, CDR1 is DFQATT and CDR2 is SNEGSKA (reference sequence). Written as DNA, the CDR3 is TGCAGTGCCCATACAGGGGGCTATGGCTACACCTTC. As protein: CSAHTGGYGYTF.

Details on this clonotype: This sequence may be a read error, since a much larger clone differs from it by one base. The genes are TRBV7-9 and TRBJ1-5, with D perhaps TRBD1 (5 bases). Germline CDR1 reads SEHNR; CDR2 reads FQNEAQ (reference sequence). The CDR3 length is 14 residues. The CDR3 here is CANSGWGSNQPQHF. CDR3 bases: TGTGCCAACAGCGGTTGGGGGAGCAATCAGCCCCAGCATTTT.

This chain joins TRBV6-6 and TRBJ1-1, with 9 bases matching TRBD1. This CDR3 has 17 amino acids. Germline V gives CDR1 MNHNY, CDR2 SVGAGI (reference sequence). Unmatched junction bases numbered 9, after V lost 1 base and J lost 3 bases. CDR3 coding DNA: TGTGCCAGCAGTTACTGGGGGACAGGGACGCTGGACACTGAAGCTTTCTTT. Its translation: CASSYWGTGTLDTEAFF.

This clonotype was seen more than once but under ten times. The genes are TRBV6-5 and TRBJ1-2; no definite D call. Trimming removed 7 bases at V and 2 bases at J, with 14 bases between. CDR3 length: 14 amino acids. Germline V lookup: CDR1 MNHEY, CDR2 SVGAGI. The CDR3 bases are TGTGCCAGCACCTACGGGGAAGGGAACTATGGCTACACCTTC. This codes for CASTYGEGNYGYTF.

The chain combines TRBV25-1 with TRBJ1-6, with unresolved D. The CDR3 contains 15 residues. Per germline, CDR1 MGHDK and CDR2 SYGVNS. The V end lost 3 bases, the J end lost 2 bases, and 8 bases lay between the germline ends. The CDR3 DNA reads as TGTGCCAGCAGTGACCGGGCTACCTATAATTCACCCCTCCACTTT. This gives the protein CASSDRATYNSPLHF.

This clonotype was seen just once. The chain combines TRBV19 with TRBJ2-5; 9 positions agree with TRBD1. The CDR3 loop spans 14 amino acids. The V gene's germline CDR1 is LNHDA and CDR2 SQIVND (reference sequence). The V gene end was trimmed by 3 bases and the J gene end by 5 bases; junction bases not matched to a gene: 4. CDR3 sequence: CASSMTGGRETQYF. The CDR3 DNA follows: TGTGCCAGTAGTATGACAGGGGGTAGGGAGACCCAGTACTTC.

The chain uses TRBV12-5 and TRBJ1-2, with D possibly matching TRBD1 (5 bases). The V and J ends lost 6 bases and 8 bases respectively, with 19 bases between them. CDR1 LGHNT and CDR2 FRNRAP come from the germline V gene. There are 14 residues in the CDR3. The CDR3 DNA reads as TGTGCTAGTGGACCGGGACCGGGCGGGAAGGGCTACACCTTC. This gives the protein CASGPGPGGKGYTF. The full variable domain, in which reference TRBV12-5 and TRBJ1-2 provide the parts outside the CDR3, is DARVTQTPRHKVTEMGQEVTMRCQPILGHNTVFWYRQTMMQGLELLAYFRNRAPLDDSGMPKDRFSAEMPDATLATLKIQPSEPRDSAVYFCASGPGPGGKGYTFGSGTRLTVV.

Only a few counts were recorded for this clonotype. The genes are TRBV28 and TRBJ2-3, with D unclear. The CDR3 length is 16 residues. Trimming took off 1 base at V and 1 base at J, with 12 bases between the two ends. Per germline, CDR1 MDHEN and CDR2 SYDVKM. The CDR3 region has the DNA TGTGCCAGCAGTTTATCTTCCTATGGGGGCACAGATACGCAGTATTTT. This codes for CASSLSSYGGTDTQYF.

The chain has TRBV6-2 or TRBV6-3 and TRBJ2-3; D is unresolved. The CDR3 spans 11 residues. Germline assignment: CDR1 MNHEY and CDR2 SVGEGT. Trimming left V 8 bases short and J 5 bases short, with 8 bases between. The CDR3 is CASGLRDTQYF. In nucleotides, the CDR3 is TGTGCCAGCGGTTTAAGAGATACGCAGTATTTT.

The DNA for the CDR3 is TGTGCCACCAGTGATAGCGACGGGACTAGCCCCGGGGAGCTGTTTTTT. Its translation: CATSDSDGTSPGELFF. The J gene is TRBJ2-2, the V gene TRBV24-1; 9 nucleotides line up with TRBD2. The CDR3 has 16 residues. V lost 3 bases, J lost 6 bases, and 7 bases stayed unmatched. In germline, CDR1 is KGHDR, CDR2 SFDVKD.

In this sample, this clonotype turned up many times. This sequence joins TRBV7-6 and TRBJ2-5; the match to TRBD2 covers 10 bases. Per germline, CDR1 SGHVS and CDR2 FNYEAQ. CDR3 size: 15 residues. The V segment lost 7 bases and the J segment 1 base; nucleotides outside the gene matches: 6. The CDR3 nucleotides are TGTGCCAGCATCCTTAGCGGGGGGCTCCAAGAGACCCAGTACTTC. Protein sequence: CASILSGGLQETQYF.

V is TRBV5-6 and J is TRBJ2-7, with unresolved D. Germline lookup yields CDR1 SGHDT and CDR2 YYEEEE. CDR3 length equals 14 residues. The V and J ends lost 0 bases and 2 bases respectively, with 9 bases between them. CDR3 amino acids: CASSLGRLTYEQYV. The CDR3 nucleotides are TGTGCCAGCAGCTTGGGGCGGCTGACCTACGAGCAGTACGTC.

This clonotype occurred many times. The chain has TRBV7-9 and TRBJ2-2; D uncertain. Germline loops: CDR1 SEHNR, CDR2 FQNEAQ (reference sequence). Deletions cut 5 bases from V and 6 bases from J, with 4 bases between. The CDR3 is 11 amino acids. This chain's CDR3 is CASSPAGELFF. DNA of the CDR3: TGTGCCAGCAGCCCCGCCGGGGAGCTGTTTTTT.

This clonotype has just a few counts. V gene TRBV7-2 combines with J gene TRBJ2-1, with 9 nucleotides matching TRBD2. CDR3 size: 18 residues. The trim removed 4 bases at V and 8 bases at J, leaving 18 bases unmatched. CDR1 SGHTA and CDR2 FQGNSA come from the germline V gene. The chain's CDR3 is CASSSLTRLADMEDEQFF. The CDR3 bases are TGTGCCAGCAGCTCGCTGACCCGACTAGCGGACATGGAGGATGAGCAGTTCTTC.

Remarks on this clonotype: With a much larger clone just one base away, this may be a read error. The chain recombines TRBV7-2 with TRBJ1-6; 8 nucleotides match TRBD1. The ends lost 6 bases at V and 5 bases at J; junction bases unmatched: 6. There are 15 residues in the CDR3. Looked up from germline, CDR1 is SGHTA and CDR2 is FQGNSA. In DNA, the CDR3 is TGTGCCAGCAGACGGACAGGGAATGATAATTCACCCCTCCACTTT. Its protein product is CASRRTGNDNSPLHF.

This clonotype came up a few times. J is TRBJ2-5 and V is TRBV10-3, with 12 bases that match TRBD1. V dropped 3 bases and J dropped 5; count of bases not matched to a gene: 10. The CDR3 runs to 17 residues. CDR1 is ENHRY and CDR2 is SYGVKD in the germline V gene. CDR3 protein: CAISDPGQGASGETQYF. The CDR3 nucleotides read TGTGCCATCAGTGACCCGGGACAGGGGGCCTCGGGGGAGACCCAGTACTTC.